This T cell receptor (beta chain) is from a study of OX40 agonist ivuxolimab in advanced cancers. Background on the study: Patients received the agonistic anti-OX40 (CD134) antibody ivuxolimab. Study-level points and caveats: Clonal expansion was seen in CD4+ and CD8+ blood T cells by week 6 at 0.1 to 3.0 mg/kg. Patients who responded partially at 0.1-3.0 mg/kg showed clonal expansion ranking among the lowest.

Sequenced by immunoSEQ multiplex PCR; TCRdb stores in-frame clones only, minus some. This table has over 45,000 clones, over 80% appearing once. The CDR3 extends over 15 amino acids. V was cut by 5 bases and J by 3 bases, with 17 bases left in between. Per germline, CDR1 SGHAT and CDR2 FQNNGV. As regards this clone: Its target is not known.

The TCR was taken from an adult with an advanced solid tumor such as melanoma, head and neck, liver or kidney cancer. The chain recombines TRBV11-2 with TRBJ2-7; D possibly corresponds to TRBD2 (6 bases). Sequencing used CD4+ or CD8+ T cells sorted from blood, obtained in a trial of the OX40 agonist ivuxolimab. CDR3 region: CASSRNRDWSYEQYF. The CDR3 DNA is TGTGCCAGCAGCCGAAACCGGGACTGGAGCTACGAGCAGTACTTC.